These 2 T cell receptor beta chains were all obtained from the same sample, sequenced in a study of cytomegalovirus exposure and HLA in healthy donors (dated by TCRdb to 2015 to 2018). Library preparation employed the immunoSEQ multiplex PCR assay. A mixture of 60 forward primers for TCR Vbeta segments and 13 reverse primers for TCR Jbeta segments was used in the multiplex PCR. What TCRdb holds here is the immuneACCESS table cut down to in-frame rearrangements. Part of the clones is not present; checked against another copy, under half of the missing clones reflect an unresolved V gene, and the others are unexplained. The sample table holds over 150,000 clones, of which 74% were seen once. Roughly 2.8% of the sample belongs to the ten largest clones. Sequenced input: PBMCs. These receptors came from a woman aged 25-40 years in good health and CMV-seropositive.

The chain uses TRBV5-1 and TRBJ2-1; 12 bases fit TRBD2. Germline trimming cut 4 bases from V and 7 bases from J; bases unmatched to any gene: 6. The CDR3 length is 15 residues. CDR1 and CDR2 (germline): SGHRS, YFSETQ. CDR3 protein: CASSLTSGRKNEQFF. The CDR3 DNA reads as TGCGCCAGCAGCCTTACTAGCGGGAGGAAGAATGAGCAGTTCTTC.

The chain carries TRBV27 and TRBJ1-2; 9 bases align to TRBD1. There are 15 residues in the CDR3. V lost 3 bases, J lost 7 bases, and 9 bases stayed unmatched. CDR1 and CDR2 (germline): MNHEY, SMNVEV (reference sequence). DNA of the CDR3: TGTGCCAGCAGTTTCTCCGGAGACAGGGGGGGTGGCTACACCTTC. Its translation is CASSFSGDRGGGYTF.